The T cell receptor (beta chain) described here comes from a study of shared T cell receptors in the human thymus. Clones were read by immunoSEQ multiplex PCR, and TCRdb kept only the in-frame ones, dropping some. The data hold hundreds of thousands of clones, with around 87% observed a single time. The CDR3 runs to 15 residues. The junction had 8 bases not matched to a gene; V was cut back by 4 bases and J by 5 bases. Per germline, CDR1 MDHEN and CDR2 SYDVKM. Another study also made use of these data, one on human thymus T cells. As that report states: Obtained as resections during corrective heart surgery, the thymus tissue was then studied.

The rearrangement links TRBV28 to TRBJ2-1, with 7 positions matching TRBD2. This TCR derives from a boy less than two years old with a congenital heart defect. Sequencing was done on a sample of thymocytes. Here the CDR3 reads CASSYPGLPNNEQFF. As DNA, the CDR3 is TGTGCCAGCAGTTATCCGGGACTACCCAACAATGAGCAGTTCTTC.